This TCR beta chain comes out of a study of T cells after posttransplantation cyclophosphamide. Germline CDR1 is SQVTM and CDR2 is ANQGSEA. This CDR3 comprises 13 residues. Trimming shortened V by 3 bases and J by 7 bases, and 13 bases separated the two germline ends. Control samples came 1 year after myeloablative marrow transplants with methotrexate plus calcineurin inhibitor. Libraries were prepared by immunoSEQ multiplex PCR; TCRdb keeps only in-frame clonotypes and omits some of them. The sample carries more than 15,000 clones, about four fifths recorded once. The receptor was derived from a male patient in his late teens or twenties who received an allogeneic stem cell transplant from a related donor, was CMV-positive, and had no GVHD. The T cells may partly be graft donor cells. This chain joins TRBV29-1 and TRBJ1-5, with a weak D call TRBD1 (5 bases). Sequencing used PBMCs, obtained less than 400 days after allogeneic stem cell transplant with calcineurin inhibitor and methotrexate. The CDR3 loop is CSVDGGRGQPQHF. The CDR3, as DNA: TGCAGCGTTGACGGGGGGAGAGGCCAGCCCCAGCATTTT.